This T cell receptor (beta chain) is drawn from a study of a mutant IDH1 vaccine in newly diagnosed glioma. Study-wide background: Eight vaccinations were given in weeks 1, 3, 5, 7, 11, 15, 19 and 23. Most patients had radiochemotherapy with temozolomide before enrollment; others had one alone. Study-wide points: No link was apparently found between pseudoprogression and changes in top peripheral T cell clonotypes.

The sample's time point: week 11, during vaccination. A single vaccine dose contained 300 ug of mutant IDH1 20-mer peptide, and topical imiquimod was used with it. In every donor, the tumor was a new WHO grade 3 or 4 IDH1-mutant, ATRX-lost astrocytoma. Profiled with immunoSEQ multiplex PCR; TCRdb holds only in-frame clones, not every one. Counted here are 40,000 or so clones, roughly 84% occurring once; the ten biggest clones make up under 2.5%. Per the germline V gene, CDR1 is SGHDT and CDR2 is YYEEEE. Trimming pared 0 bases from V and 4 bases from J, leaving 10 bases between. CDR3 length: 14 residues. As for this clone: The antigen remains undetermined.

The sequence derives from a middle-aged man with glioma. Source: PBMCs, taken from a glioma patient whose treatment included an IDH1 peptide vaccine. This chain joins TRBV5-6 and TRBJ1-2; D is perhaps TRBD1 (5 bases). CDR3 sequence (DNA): TGTGCCAGCAGCTTGGACAGGAGCGGCTATGGCTACACCTTC. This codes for CASSLDRSGYGYTF.